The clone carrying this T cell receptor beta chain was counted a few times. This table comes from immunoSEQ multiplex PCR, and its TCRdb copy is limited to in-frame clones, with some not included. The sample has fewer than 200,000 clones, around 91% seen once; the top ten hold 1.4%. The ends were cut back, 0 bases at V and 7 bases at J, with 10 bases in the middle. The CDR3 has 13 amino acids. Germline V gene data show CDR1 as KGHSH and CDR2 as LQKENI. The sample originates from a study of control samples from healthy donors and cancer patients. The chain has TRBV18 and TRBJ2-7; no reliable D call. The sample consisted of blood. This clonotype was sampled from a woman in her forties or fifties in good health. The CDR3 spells CASSPPHSAEQYF. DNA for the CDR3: TGTGCCAGCTCACCACCGCACAGCGCTGAGCAGTACTTC. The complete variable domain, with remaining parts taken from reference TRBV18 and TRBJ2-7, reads NAGVMQNPRHLVRRRGQEARLRCSPMKGHSHVYWYRQLPEEGLKFMVYLQKENIIDESGMPKERFSAEFPKEGPSILRIQQVVRGDSAAYFCASSPPHSAEQYFGPGTRLTVT.